The TCR beta chain under discussion was sequenced for a study of cytomegalovirus exposure and HLA in healthy donors. Donors counted as nominally healthy when sampled, yet unrecorded immune exposures were likely. The PCR made use of 60 Vbeta and 13 Jbeta primers. Methods used by the authors: Later work found around 80 million unique TCR beta chains, with around 10 million shared. Here immunoSEQ multiplex PCR was the method, and the copy in TCRdb shows in-frame clones only, minus some. Clone size and the V and J calls come from that table; the DNA yielded D and trimming. The table records about 170,000 clones, approximately 81% of them present only once. As regards this clone: Antigen specificity is unknown.

V lost 7 bases and J 2 bases, leaving 12 bases between the germline ends. The CDR3 loop spans 14 amino acids. Germline-derived CDR1 and CDR2 are LNHNV and YYDKDF (reference sequence). Points from the study as a whole: In vitro work confirmed that a few CMV-associated chains recognize CMV antigens. In a later analysis, around 18,000 TCR beta sequences were associated with HLA alleles at 0.05 false discovery rate.

The gene calls are TRBV15 and TRBJ1-5; no clear D gene. This clonotype was sampled from a boy between 2 and 15 years old in good health and CMV-seronegative. The sequencing sample was made of PBMCs. CDR3 protein: CATTQTRGNQPQHF. DNA of the CDR3: TGTGCCACCACTCAGACGAGGGGCAATCAGCCCCAGCATTTT.